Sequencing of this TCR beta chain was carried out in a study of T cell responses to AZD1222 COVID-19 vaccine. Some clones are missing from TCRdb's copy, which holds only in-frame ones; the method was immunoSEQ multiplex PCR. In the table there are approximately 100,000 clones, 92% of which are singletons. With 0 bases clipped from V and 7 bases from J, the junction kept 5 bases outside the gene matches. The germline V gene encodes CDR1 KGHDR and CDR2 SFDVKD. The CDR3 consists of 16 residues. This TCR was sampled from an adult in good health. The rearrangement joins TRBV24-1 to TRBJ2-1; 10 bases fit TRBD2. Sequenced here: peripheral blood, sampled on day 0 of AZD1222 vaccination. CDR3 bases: TGTGCCACCAGTGATTTGAGGCTAGCGGGAGTAAATGAGCAGTTCTTC. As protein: CATSDLRLAGVNEQFF.